The 17 T cell receptor beta chains below all came from one sample that was sequenced in a study of OX40 agonist ivuxolimab in advanced cancers. Using immunoSEQ multiplex PCR, the repertoire was profiled, and TCRdb retains in-frame clones only, with some absent. The sample includes some 48,000 clones, nearly 80% of them seen just once. The sample consisted of CD4+ or CD8+ T cells sorted from blood, taken in a trial of the OX40 agonist ivuxolimab. The receptors here all came from an adult with an advanced solid tumor such as melanoma, head and neck, liver or kidney cancer.

The chain links TRBV6-1 to TRBJ1-6, with 7 positions matching TRBD1. With V trimmed by 4 bases and J by 1 base, 10 bases remained unmatched. CDR1 is MNHNS and CDR2 is SASEGT in the germline V gene. CDR3 length equals 18 residues. CDR3 residues: CASSGPFDRVSYNSPLHF. CDR3 nucleotide sequence: TGTGCCAGCAGTGGTCCCTTTGACAGGGTGTCCTATAATTCACCCCTCCACTTT.

The chain carries TRBV6-5 and TRBJ1-2; 7 bases align to TRBD1. The CDR3 sequence is 13 residues long. Germline V CDR1 and CDR2: MNHEY, SVGAGI. Trimming removed 5 bases from V and 4 bases from J; junction bases left unmatched: 4. In DNA form, the CDR3 reads TGTGCCAGCAGTCCACGACAGGGCTATGGCTACACCTTC. This gives the protein CASSPRQGYGYTF.

V is TRBV6-1 and J is TRBJ1-5, with D possibly matching TRBD1 (5 bases). Trimming pared 3 bases from V and 1 base from J, leaving 13 bases between. CDR1 is MNHNS, CDR2 SASEGT, per germline. There are 16 residues in the CDR3. The DNA for the CDR3 is TGTGCCAGCAGTGATCAGGGCCCCTTAAGCAATCAGCCCCAGCATTTT. Amino acids: CASSDQGPLSNQPQHF.

The chain is built from TRBV6-1 and TRBJ2-1; 10 bases are shared with TRBD2. V was clipped by 3 bases and J by 0 bases; unmatched bases: 5. This CDR3 spans 17 amino acids. CDR1 and CDR2 (germline): MNHNS, SASEGT. The CDR3 DNA reads TGTGCCAGCAGTGACCCTAGCGGGAGAAGCTCCTACAATGAGCAGTTCTTC. Its protein product is CASSDPSGRSSYNEQFF.

This chain joins TRBV19 and TRBJ1-5; D might be TRBD1 (5 bases). The V gene's germline CDR1 is LNHDA and CDR2 SQIVND (reference sequence). Trimming removed 1 base at V and 2 bases at J, with 9 bases between. The CDR3 totals 15 residues. CDR3 DNA sequence: TGTGCCAGTAGTATAGGGAGCAGGGGCAATCAGCCCCAGCATTTT. This codes for CASSIGSRGNQPQHF. The full variable domain, in which reference TRBV19 and TRBJ1-5 provide the parts outside the CDR3, is DGGITQSPKYLFRKEGQNVTLSCEQNLNHDAMYWYRQDPGQGLRLIYYSQIVNDFQKGDIAEGYSVSREKKESFPLTVTSAQKNPTAFYLCASSIGSRGNQPQHFGDGTRLSIL.

The chain links TRBV6-5 to TRBJ2-2; D ambiguous. The CDR3 runs to 13 residues. Germline assignment: CDR1 MNHEY and CDR2 SVGAGI. V lost 4 bases, J lost 9 bases, and 12 bases lay in between. Here the CDR3 reads CASSSSFGRELFF. The CDR3 DNA sequence: TGTGCCAGCAGTTCCTCTTTCGGCCGGGAGCTGTTTTTT.

This clone was seen a single time. The chain couples TRBV27 to TRBJ2-1; the match to TRBD1 covers 8 bases. The germline V gene encodes CDR1 MNHEY and CDR2 SMNVEV (reference sequence). The CDR3 length is 13 residues. Trimming at V came to 5 bases and at J to 9 bases, leaving 6 bases not matched to a gene. The CDR3 loop is CASSPWTGREQFF. Written as DNA, the CDR3 is TGTGCCAGCAGTCCGTGGACAGGGCGTGAGCAGTTCTTC.

This chain joins TRBV11-3 and TRBJ2-2; TRBD1 aligns across 10 bases. Germline-derived CDR1 and CDR2 are SGHNT and YENEEA. Trimming at V came to 8 bases and at J to 4 bases, leaving 22 bases not matched to a gene. The length of the CDR3 is 20 residues. CDR3 region: CASFTSLIQDRGQGTGELFF. DNA for the CDR3: TGTGCCAGCTTCACCTCCTTGATACAAGACAGGGGGCAAGGCACCGGGGAGCTGTTTTTT.

The chain combines TRBV7-9 with TRBJ1-5; 8 bases are a match to TRBD1. In germline, CDR1 is SEHNR, CDR2 FQNEAQ (reference sequence). The CDR3 has 16 amino acids. With V trimmed by 0 bases and J by 3 bases, 4 bases remained unmatched. The CDR3 DNA reads as TGTGCCAGCAGCTTAGCCCCGGACAGGGTCAATCAGCCCCAGCATTTT. Protein product: CASSLAPDRVNQPQHF.

The J gene is TRBJ2-1, the V gene TRBV5-1, with TRBD2 as a possible D gene (6 bases). Germline CDR1 SGHRS, CDR2 YFSETQ. The V and J ends lost 0 bases and 9 bases respectively, with 10 bases between them. The CDR3 has 13 residues. The CDR3 sequence is CASSLGREREQFF. The CDR3, as DNA: TGCGCCAGCAGCTTGGGGCGGGAACGTGAGCAGTTCTTC.

V gene TRBV2 combines with J gene TRBJ2-1, with 8 bases identical to TRBD2. Germline loops: CDR1 SNHLY, CDR2 FYNNEI. This CDR3 is 19 amino acids long. J gave up 2 bases and V 4 bases, and 16 bases lay outside the gene matches. DNA of the CDR3: TGTGCCAGCAGTGGTGGGCTAGCGGGTCGATCCCAGGCCTACAATGAGCAGTTCTTC. Its protein is CASSGGLAGRSQAYNEQFF.

This clone has only one observation. The chain has TRBV5-1 and TRBJ1-4; D perhaps matches TRBD1 (6 bases). There are 13 residues in the CDR3. Germline CDR1 and CDR2: SGHRS and YFSETQ. Trimming took 4 bases from V and 11 from J, leaving 15 bases between them. CDR3 DNA sequence: TGCGCCAGCAGCCCATTCGCAGGGGATAAACTGTTTTTT. Encoded protein: CASSPFAGDKLFF.

Notes on this clone: Within the sample, other DNA sequences also encode this same CDR3. This chain links TRBV5-1 with TRBJ1-5; D remains unclear. Trimming pared 0 bases from V and 2 bases from J, leaving 9 bases between. This CDR3 spans 15 amino acids. CDR1 is SGHRS and CDR2 is YFSETQ in the germline V gene. CDR3: CASSLGADGNQPQHF. The CDR3 region has the DNA TGCGCCAGCAGCTTGGGGGCTGATGGCAATCAGCCCCAGCATTTT.

The chain's CDR3 is CASSLPGVETQYF. CDR3 coding DNA: TGCGCCAGCAGCCTTCCGGGGGTAGAGACCCAGTACTTC. The chain uses TRBV4-1 and TRBJ2-5; TRBD2 might be the D (6 bases). Trimming cost V 4 bases and J 4 bases, with 10 bases left between them. Per the germline V gene, CDR1 is MGHRA and CDR2 is YSYEKL. This CDR3 has 13 amino acids.

J is TRBJ2-1 and V is TRBV15, with unresolved D. V lost 1 base, J lost 6 bases, and 4 bases lay in between. This CDR3 contains 12 residues. The germline V gene has CDR1 LNHNV and CDR2 YYDKDF (reference sequence). As DNA, the CDR3 is TGTGCCACCAGCAGAGTGGGCAATGAGCAGTTCTTC. Translating it yields CATSRVGNEQFF.

About this clone: Sequence at one end of the junction differs from germline and may be a read error. The chain is built from TRBV7-9 and TRBJ2-7, with 7 bases identical to TRBD2. This CDR3 has 12 residues. CDR1 is SEHNR, CDR2 FQNEAQ, per germline (reference sequence). The CDR3 loop reads CASSLYGGTARF. Written as DNA, the CDR3 is TGTGCCAGCAGCTTATACGGGGGGACGGCCAGGTTC.

This chain joins TRBV21-1 and TRBJ2-1; the table names TRBD2, a call not compared with the DNA. TRBV21-1 is an annotated pseudogene. This CDR3 has 14 residues. The CDR3 DNA is TGTGCCAGCAGGAGGACTAGCGTCCTCAATGAGCAGTTCTTC. Protein product: CASRRTSVLNEQFF.